The 6 T cell receptor beta chains below were found in one sample sequenced in a study of lymphopenia after photon versus proton radiotherapy. The repertoire was sequenced with immunoSEQ multiplex PCR; TCRdb's copy has only in-frame clones and lacks some. The sample consists of approximately 20,000 clones, over 90% of them appearing once. Sequenced here: peripheral blood, sampled from a patient treated with proton-based radiotherapy. The receptors stem from a woman between 65 and 79 years old with pancreatic cancer. Some clones in this sample may be carry-over from other donors' samples.

The DNA for the CDR3 is TGCAGCGCACCCCTAGGGAGCAGGTCCGACTACAATGAGCAGTTCTTC. Translated, it gives CSAPLGSRSDYNEQFF. V usage is TRBV29-1 and J usage is TRBJ2-1, with D perhaps TRBD2 (5 bases). CDR1 SQVTM and CDR2 ANQGSEA come from the germline V gene. The CDR3 spans 16 residues. The V end lost 7 bases, the J end lost 3 bases, and 22 bases lay between the germline ends.

J is TRBJ2-6 and V is TRBV6-5; D gene ambiguous. Germline V lookup: CDR1 MNHEY, CDR2 SVGAGI. The ends were cut back, 2 bases at V and 0 bases at J, with 8 bases in the middle. CDR3 length: 16 residues. In DNA, the CDR3 is TGTGCCAGCAGTTACAGGCCCCCCTCTGGGGCCAACGTCCTGACTTTC. This translates into CASSYRPPSGANVLTF.

A few counts support this clone. This chain uses TRBV5-6 with TRBJ2-3, with D possibly being TRBD1 (6 bases). Germline loops: CDR1 SGHDT, CDR2 YYEEEE. V was trimmed by 3 bases and J by 3 bases, leaving 14 bases between them. CDR3 length: 15 residues. The DNA for the CDR3 is TGTGCCAGCAGCTATACAGGGCGAAGGACAGATACGCAGTATTTT. It is translated as CASSYTGRRTDTQYF. Looking up the rest from reference TRBV5-6 and TRBJ2-3 gives the full variable domain: DAGVTQSPTHLIKTRGQQVTLRCSPKSGHDTVSWYQQALGQGPQFIFQYYEEEERQRGNFPDRFSGHQFPNYSSELNVNALLLGDSALYLCASSYTGRRTDTQYFGPGTRLTVL.

This chain joins TRBV28 and TRBJ2-5, with D tentatively TRBD2 (5 bases). The CDR3 sequence is 12 residues long. Germline CDR1 is MDHEN and CDR2 is SYDVKM. Trimming removed 6 bases at V and 4 bases at J, with 9 bases between. CDR3 DNA: TGTGCCAGCAGAAGGGCGGGAGAGACCCAGTACTTC. Residues: CASRRAGETQYF.

V usage is TRBV29-1 and J usage is TRBJ1-1; D call uncertain. From germline, CDR1 is SQVTM and CDR2 ANQGSEA. V dropped 7 bases and J dropped 6 bases, with 24 bases sitting between them. This CDR3 spans 15 amino acids. The CDR3 protein is CSATPGVGSLPEAFF. CDR3 nucleotides: TGCAGCGCCACCCCTGGAGTAGGGTCGTTACCTGAAGCTTTCTTT.

This chain links TRBV15 with TRBJ2-3; 10 bases line up with TRBD2. The germline V gene encodes CDR1 LNHNV and CDR2 YYDKDF (reference sequence). The CDR3 sequence is 17 residues long. The V and J ends lost 0 bases and 3 bases, in that order; junction bases with no gene match: 6. The CDR3 sequence: CATSRDPSGRATDTQYF. For the CDR3, the DNA is TGTGCCACCAGCAGAGATCCGAGCGGGAGGGCGACAGATACGCAGTATTTT.